These 19 T cell receptor beta chains originate from one sample sequenced in a study of blood T cell repertoires in COVID-19 (dated by TCRdb to 2018 to 2021). The library was prepared using the immunoSEQ multiplex PCR assay. Entries here come from immuneACCESS through TCRdb and include only in-frame sequences with V and J called. Some clones fail to appear in such tables; in the studies checked, an unresolved V gene covers under half of the shortfall, and the cause of the remainder is unknown. Present in this sample are under 350,000 clones, roughly 80% of which were seen just once. The ten largest account for 4.6% of the sample. The material sequenced was peripheral blood. Receptor source: a man aged 60 to 75 who had recovered from COVID-19.

This clone came up once. The chain employs TRBV10-2 and TRBJ1-6; no definite D call. The CDR3 covers 12 residues. Trimming shortened V by 5 bases and J by 6 bases, and 5 bases separated the two germline ends. Germline CDR1 reads WSHSY; CDR2 reads SAAADI. The CDR3 sequence is CASSTANSPLHF. The CDR3 DNA follows: TGCGCCAGCAGTACAGCTAATTCACCCCTCCACTTT.

The V and J genes are TRBV29-1 and TRBJ2-1; TRBD1 aligns across 8 bases. The CDR3 has 12 residues. CDR1 and CDR2 (germline): SQVTM, ANQGSEA. The CDR3 reads CTGGRNNNEQFF. As DNA, the CDR3 is TGCACAGGGGGCAGGAATAACAATGAGCAGTTCTTC.

The rearrangement uses TRBV3-1 (or the pseudogene TRBV3-2) and TRBJ1-2; D uncertain. Trimming left V 1 base short and J 5 bases short, with 20 bases between. The CDR3 is 17 amino acids. Germline CDR1 LGHDT, CDR2 YNNKEL (reference sequence). Written as DNA, the CDR3 is TGTGCCAGCAGCCAAGGGAGCGGCCAGCTCGGGAGGTATGGCTACACCTTC. Translating gives CASSQGSGQLGRYGYTF.

This chain connects TRBV28 to TRBJ2-1, with 11 bases fitting TRBD2. After removal of 5 bases from V and 5 bases from J, the junction contained 8 bases not matched to a gene. This CDR3 is 16 amino acids long. Germline CDR1 MDHEN, CDR2 SYDVKM. For the CDR3, the DNA is TGTGCCAGCAGTGCCGCCGGGACTAGCGGTCACAATGAGCAGTTCTTC. Protein: CASSAAGTSGHNEQFF.

This clone showed up just once. The V call is TRBV18, the J call TRBJ2-7, with 7 bases aligning to TRBD1. The germline V gene has CDR1 KGHSH and CDR2 LQKENI. The ends lost 5 bases at V and 3 bases at J; junction bases unmatched: 7. This CDR3 comprises 14 residues. The chain's CDR3 is CASSAGTVDYEQYF. The CDR3 region has the DNA TGTGCCAGCTCAGCCGGGACAGTAGACTACGAGCAGTACTTC.

The rearrangement uses TRBV6-2 or TRBV6-3 and TRBJ2-5, with TRBD2 matching 12 bases. The CDR3 contains 18 residues. Trimming took 6 bases from V and 2 from J; bases not matched to a gene: 13. Looked up from germline, CDR1 is MNHEY and CDR2 is SVGEGT. CDR3 in amino acids: CASSRAVAGLAGQETQYF. The CDR3 DNA follows: TGTGCCAGCAGCCGCGCGGTAGCTGGACTAGCGGGACAAGAGACCCAGTACTTC.

This chain joins TRBV11-2 and TRBJ1-6; D is possibly TRBD1 (5 bases). This CDR3 has 15 amino acids. V lost 2 bases and J lost 7, with 12 bases in between. Looked up from germline, CDR1 is SGHAT and CDR2 is FQNNGV. CDR3 sequence (DNA): TGTGCCAGCAGCTTATCACGGGGGTTGAATTCACCCCTCCACTTT. Its translation: CASSLSRGLNSPLHF.

The chain joins TRBV18 to TRBJ2-1; TRBD1 agrees at 7 bases. Germline CDR1 is KGHSH and CDR2 is LQKENI. V lost 5 bases, J lost 6 bases, and 10 bases stayed unmatched. CDR3 length equals 15 residues. CDR3 sequence: CASSTGAAEANEQFF. The CDR3, as DNA: TGTGCCAGCTCAACAGGGGCGGCCGAGGCCAATGAGCAGTTCTTC.

The V call is TRBV11-2, the J call TRBJ2-5; 7 bases are shared with TRBD2. Germline lookup yields CDR1 SGHAT and CDR2 FQNNGV. The CDR3 has 15 residues. V trimming: 1 base; J trimming: 4 bases; junction bases outside the gene matches: 6. The CDR3 DNA sequence: TGTGCCAGCAGCTTAGTCGTCTTAGCGGGAGAGACCCAGTACTTC. Protein: CASSLVVLAGETQYF.

V is TRBV7-9 and J is TRBJ1-1; the D gene is possibly TRBD1 (6 bases). The CDR3 is made up of 14 amino acids. Germline CDR1 SEHNR, CDR2 FQNEAQ (reference sequence). The V gene lost 5 bases and the J gene lost 1 base, with 11 bases spanning the gap. CDR3 DNA: TGTGCCAGCAGCACTATGGGACAGAACACTGAAGCTTTCTTT. This gives the protein CASSTMGQNTEAFF.

This clone was seen a handful of times. The rearrangement joins TRBV30 to TRBJ2-7; TRBD2 matches 7 bases. This CDR3 region has 13 residues. The junction had 7 bases not matched to a gene; V was cut back by 4 bases and J by 4 bases. Germline V gene data show CDR1 as GTSNPN and CDR2 as SVGIG (reference sequence). The CDR3 spells CAWKFTGGYEQYF. CDR3 DNA sequence: TGTGCCTGGAAGTTTACGGGGGGTTACGAGCAGTACTTC.

The rearrangement links TRBV27 to TRBJ2-2, with D maybe TRBD1 (5 bases). Trimming removed 3 bases from V and 1 base from J, with 9 bases in between. The CDR3 sequence is 15 residues long. In germline, CDR1 is MNHEY, CDR2 SMNVEV (reference sequence). CDR3 loop: CASSLETGNTGELFF. For the CDR3, the DNA is TGTGCCAGCAGTTTGGAAACAGGGAACACCGGGGAGCTGTTTTTT.

The chain couples TRBV6-2 or TRBV6-3 to TRBJ1-4, with 8 positions matching TRBD1. Germline CDR1 is MNHEY and CDR2 is SVGEGT. The CDR3 extends over 13 amino acids. V lost 3 bases, J lost 9 bases, and 3 bases stayed unmatched. As DNA, the CDR3 is TGTGCCAGCAGTTATGGACAGGGACAAAAACTGTTTTTT. Amino acids: CASSYGQGQKLFF.

The rearrangement uses TRBV24-1 and TRBJ2-7, with 9 nucleotides matching TRBD1. Germline CDR1 reads KGHDR; CDR2 reads SFDVKD. This CDR3 comprises 13 residues. V lost 9 bases, J lost 5 bases, and 7 bases stayed unmatched. Written as DNA, the CDR3 is TGTGCCACCTCCGGGACAGGGACCAACGAGCAGTACTTC. This codes for CATSGTGTNEQYF.

The V and J genes are TRBV12-3 or TRBV12-4 and TRBJ1-1, with D possibly TRBD1 on 5 matching bases. CDR3 size: 13 residues. Deletions cut 6 bases from V and 4 bases from J, with 12 bases between. The CDR3 sequence: CASSPGGGTEAFF. The CDR3 bases are TGTGCCAGCAGCCCCGGGGGGGGCACTGAAGCTTTCTTT.

The J gene is TRBJ1-2, the V gene TRBV5-8, with 8 positions matching TRBD1. The CDR3 consists of 14 residues. Germline V gene lookup returns CDR1 SGHTS and CDR2 YDEGEE. The V gene end was trimmed by 4 bases and the J gene end by 7 bases; junction bases not matched to a gene: 9. The CDR3 here is CASSLRQGRSGYTF. The CDR3, as DNA: TGTGCCAGCAGCCTACGACAGGGGCGATCTGGCTACACCTTC.

This clone was detected a few times. The V call is TRBV5-1, the J call TRBJ1-3, with 7 bases matching TRBD1. The V and J ends lost 2 bases and 4 bases, in that order; junction bases with no gene match: 9. The CDR3 totals 16 residues. Germline V lookup: CDR1 SGHRS, CDR2 YFSETQ. CDR3 coding DNA: TGCGCCAGCAGCTTAGACAGGGTCCAGGCCGGAAACACCATATATTTT. Translated, it gives CASSLDRVQAGNTIYF.

This rearrangement joins TRBV3-1 (or the pseudogene TRBV3-2) to TRBJ2-7; perhaps TRBD1 as D (6 bases). The CDR3 contains 16 residues. V was pared by 4 bases and J by 1 base, with 17 bases between. Germline CDR1 reads LGHDT; CDR2 reads YNNKEL (reference sequence). Here the CDR3 reads CASSPDVGAMSYEQYF. CDR3 sequence (DNA): TGTGCCAGCAGCCCAGACGTGGGGGCGATGTCCTACGAGCAGTACTTC.

The CDR3 DNA follows: TGTGCCAGCAGCTTAGACCTGACAGGGGTAGGCACCGGGGAGCTGTTTTTT. Translation: CASSLDLTGVGTGELFF. The chain is built from TRBV11-3 and TRBJ2-2; 8 bases are a match to TRBD1. This CDR3 comprises 17 residues. Trimming cost V 0 bases and J 4 bases; bases outside gene matches: 7. CDR1 is SGHNT and CDR2 is YENEEA in the germline V gene.